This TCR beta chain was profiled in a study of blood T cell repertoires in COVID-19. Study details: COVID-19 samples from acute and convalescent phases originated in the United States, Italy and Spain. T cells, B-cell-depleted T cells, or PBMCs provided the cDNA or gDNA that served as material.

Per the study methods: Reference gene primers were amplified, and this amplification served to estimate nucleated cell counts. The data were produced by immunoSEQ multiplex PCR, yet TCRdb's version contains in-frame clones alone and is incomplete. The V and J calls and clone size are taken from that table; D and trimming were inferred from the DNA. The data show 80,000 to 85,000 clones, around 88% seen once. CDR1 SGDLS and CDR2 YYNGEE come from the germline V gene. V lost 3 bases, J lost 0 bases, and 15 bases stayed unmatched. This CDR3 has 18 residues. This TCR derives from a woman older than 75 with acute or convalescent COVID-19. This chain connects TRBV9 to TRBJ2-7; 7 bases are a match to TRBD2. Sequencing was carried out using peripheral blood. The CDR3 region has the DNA TGTGCCAGCAGCGCTAATCCTGCGAGCGGGATGGGCTCCTACGAGCAGTACTTC. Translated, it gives CASSANPASGMGSYEQYF.